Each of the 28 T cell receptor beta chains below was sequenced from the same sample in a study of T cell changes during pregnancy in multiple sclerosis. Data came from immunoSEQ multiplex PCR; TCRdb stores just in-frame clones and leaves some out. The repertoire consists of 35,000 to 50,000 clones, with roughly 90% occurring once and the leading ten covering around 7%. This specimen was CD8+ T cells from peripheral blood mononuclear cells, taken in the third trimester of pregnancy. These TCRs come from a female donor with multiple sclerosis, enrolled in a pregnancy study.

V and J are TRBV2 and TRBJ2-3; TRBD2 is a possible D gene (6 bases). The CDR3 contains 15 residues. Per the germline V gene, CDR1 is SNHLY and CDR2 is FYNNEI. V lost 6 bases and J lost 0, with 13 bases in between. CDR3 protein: CASSEDYHSTDTQYF. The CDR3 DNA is TGTGCCAGCAGCGAGGACTACCATAGCACAGATACGCAGTATTTT.

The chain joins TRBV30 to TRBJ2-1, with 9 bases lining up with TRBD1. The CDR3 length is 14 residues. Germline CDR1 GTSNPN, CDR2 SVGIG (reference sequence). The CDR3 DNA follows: TGTGCTTACGGGGGACAGGGATTCTACAATGAGCAGTTCTTC. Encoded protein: CAYGGQGFYNEQFF.

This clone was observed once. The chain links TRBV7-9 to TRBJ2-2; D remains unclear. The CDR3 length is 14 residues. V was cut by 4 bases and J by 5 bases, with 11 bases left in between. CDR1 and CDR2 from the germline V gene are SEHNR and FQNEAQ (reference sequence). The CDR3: CASSSIDSTGELFF. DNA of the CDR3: TGTGCCAGCAGCTCCATTGACTCAACCGGGGAGCTGTTTTTT.

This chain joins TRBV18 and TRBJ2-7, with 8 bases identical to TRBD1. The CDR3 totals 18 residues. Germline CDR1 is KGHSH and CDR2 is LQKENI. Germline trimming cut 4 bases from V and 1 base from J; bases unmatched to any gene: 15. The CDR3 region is CASSLRELTGALSYEQYF. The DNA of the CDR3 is TGTGCCAGCTCACTACGTGAATTGACAGGGGCGCTATCCTACGAGCAGTACTTC.

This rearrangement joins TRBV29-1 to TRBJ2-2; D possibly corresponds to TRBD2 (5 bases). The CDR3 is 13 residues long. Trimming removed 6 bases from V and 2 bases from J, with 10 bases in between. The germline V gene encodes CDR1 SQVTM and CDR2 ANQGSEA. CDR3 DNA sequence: TGCAGCGTCGTGGGAGTTAACACCGGGGAGCTGTTTTTT. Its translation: CSVVGVNTGELFF.

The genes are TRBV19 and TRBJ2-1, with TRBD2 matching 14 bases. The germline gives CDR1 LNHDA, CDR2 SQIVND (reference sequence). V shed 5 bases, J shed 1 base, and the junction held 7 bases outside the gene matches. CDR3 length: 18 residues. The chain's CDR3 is CASSPGLAGDPSYNEQFF. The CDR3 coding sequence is TGTGCCAGTAGTCCGGGACTAGCGGGAGATCCATCCTACAATGAGCAGTTCTTC.

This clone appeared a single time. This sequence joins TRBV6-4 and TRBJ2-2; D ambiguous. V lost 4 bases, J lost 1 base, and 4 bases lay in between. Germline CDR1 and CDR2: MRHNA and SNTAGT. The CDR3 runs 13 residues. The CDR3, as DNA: TGTGCCAGCAGTGGACAGAACACCGGGGAGCTGTTTTTT. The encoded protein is CASSGQNTGELFF.

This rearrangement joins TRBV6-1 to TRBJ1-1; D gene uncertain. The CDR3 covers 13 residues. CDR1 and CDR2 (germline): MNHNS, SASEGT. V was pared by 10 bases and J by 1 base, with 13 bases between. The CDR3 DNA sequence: TGTGCCACAAGCCAATCCCAGAACACTGAAGCTTTCTTT. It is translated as CATSQSQNTEAFF.

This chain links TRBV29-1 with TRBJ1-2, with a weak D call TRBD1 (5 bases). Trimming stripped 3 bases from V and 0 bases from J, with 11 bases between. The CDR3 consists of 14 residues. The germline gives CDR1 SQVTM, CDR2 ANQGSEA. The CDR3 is CSVEWGGPNYGYTF. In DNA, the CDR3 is TGCAGCGTTGAGTGGGGGGGACCTAACTATGGCTACACCTTC.

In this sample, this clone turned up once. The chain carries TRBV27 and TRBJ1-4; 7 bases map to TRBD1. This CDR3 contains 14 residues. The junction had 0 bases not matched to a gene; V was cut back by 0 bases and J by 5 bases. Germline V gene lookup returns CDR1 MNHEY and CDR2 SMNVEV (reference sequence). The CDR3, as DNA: TGTGCCAGCAGTTTATCGGACAGGAATGAAAAACTGTTTTTT. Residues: CASSLSDRNEKLFF.

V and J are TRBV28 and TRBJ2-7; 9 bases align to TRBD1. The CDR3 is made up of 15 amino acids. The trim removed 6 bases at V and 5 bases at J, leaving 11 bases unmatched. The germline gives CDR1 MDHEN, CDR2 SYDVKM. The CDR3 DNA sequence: TGTGCCAGCAGCCGGGACAGGGACCCTTGGAACGAGCAGTACTTC. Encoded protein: CASSRDRDPWNEQYF.

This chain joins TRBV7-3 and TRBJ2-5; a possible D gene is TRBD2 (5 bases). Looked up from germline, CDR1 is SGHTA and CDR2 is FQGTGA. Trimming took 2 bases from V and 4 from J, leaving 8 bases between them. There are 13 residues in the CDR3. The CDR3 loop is CASSLSGGETQYF. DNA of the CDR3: TGTGCCAGCAGCTTATCAGGAGGAGAGACCCAGTACTTC.

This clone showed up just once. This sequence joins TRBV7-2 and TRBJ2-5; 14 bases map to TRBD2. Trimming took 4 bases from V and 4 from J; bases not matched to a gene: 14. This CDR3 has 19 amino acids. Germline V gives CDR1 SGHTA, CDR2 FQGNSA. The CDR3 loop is CASSSGLAGGYGSGETQYF. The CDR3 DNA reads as TGTGCCAGCAGCTCTGGACTAGCGGGAGGTTATGGGTCGGGAGAGACCCAGTACTTC.

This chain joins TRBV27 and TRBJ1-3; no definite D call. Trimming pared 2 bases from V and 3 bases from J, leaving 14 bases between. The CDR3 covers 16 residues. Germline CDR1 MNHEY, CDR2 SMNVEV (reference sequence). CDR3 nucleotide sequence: TGTGCCAGCAGTTTAAGAATCCCAGAATATGGAAACACCATATATTTT. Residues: CASSLRIPEYGNTIYF.

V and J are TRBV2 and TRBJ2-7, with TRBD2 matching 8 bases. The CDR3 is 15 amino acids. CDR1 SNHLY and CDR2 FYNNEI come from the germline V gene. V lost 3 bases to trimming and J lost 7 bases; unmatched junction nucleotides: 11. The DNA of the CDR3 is TGTGCCAGCAGTGAGCCGGGACTAGGGAGGTGGGAGCAGTACTTC. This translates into CASSEPGLGRWEQYF.

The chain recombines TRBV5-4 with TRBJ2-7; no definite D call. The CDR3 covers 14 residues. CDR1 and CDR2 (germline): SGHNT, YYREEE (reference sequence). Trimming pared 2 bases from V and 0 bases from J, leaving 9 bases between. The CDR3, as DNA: TGTGCCAGCAGCTTAGGCGGTTTCTCCTACGAGCAGTACTTC. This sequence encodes CASSLGGFSYEQYF. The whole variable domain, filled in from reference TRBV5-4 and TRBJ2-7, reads ETGVTQSPTHLIKTRGQQVTLRCSSQSGHNTVSWYQQALGQGPQFIFQYYREEENGRGNFPPRFSGLQFPNYSSELNVNALELDDSALYLCASSLGGFSYEQYFGPGTRLTVT.

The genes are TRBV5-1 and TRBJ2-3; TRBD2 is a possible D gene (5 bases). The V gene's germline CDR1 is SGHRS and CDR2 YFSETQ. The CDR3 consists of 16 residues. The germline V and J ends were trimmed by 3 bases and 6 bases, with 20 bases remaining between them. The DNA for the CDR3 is TGCGCCAGCAGCTCGACGGCGGTTCATTGGAGGGATACGCAGTATTTT. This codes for CASSSTAVHWRDTQYF.

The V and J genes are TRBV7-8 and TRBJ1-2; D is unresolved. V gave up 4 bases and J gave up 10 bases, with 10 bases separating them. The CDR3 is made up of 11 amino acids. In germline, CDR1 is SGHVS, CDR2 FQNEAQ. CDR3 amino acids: CASSSSVDYTF. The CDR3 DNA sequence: TGTGCCAGCAGCTCGTCGGTCGACTACACCTTC.

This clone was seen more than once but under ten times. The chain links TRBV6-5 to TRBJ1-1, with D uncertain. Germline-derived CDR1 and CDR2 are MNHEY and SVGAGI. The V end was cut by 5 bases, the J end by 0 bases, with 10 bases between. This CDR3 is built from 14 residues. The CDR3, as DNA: TGTGCCAGCAGTGAAGAGGAAGTGAACACTGAAGCTTTCTTT. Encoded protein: CASSEEEVNTEAFF.

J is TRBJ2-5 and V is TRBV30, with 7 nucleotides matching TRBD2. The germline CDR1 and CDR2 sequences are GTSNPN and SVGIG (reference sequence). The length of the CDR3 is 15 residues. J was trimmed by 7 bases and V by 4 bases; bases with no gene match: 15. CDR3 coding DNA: TGTGCCTGGAAAGGGGCTAGCGGTACGTGGTCGACCCAGTACTTC. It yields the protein CAWKGASGTWSTQYF.

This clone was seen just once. As DNA, the CDR3 is TGTGCCAGCAGCTCAACCGCGCCGGGTGAGCAGTACTTC. Translation gives CASSSTAPGEQYF. J is TRBJ2-7 and V is TRBV7-9, with unresolved D. Trimming removed 4 bases at V and 7 bases at J, with 14 bases between. The length of the CDR3 is 13 residues. Germline CDR1 reads SEHNR; CDR2 reads FQNEAQ (reference sequence).

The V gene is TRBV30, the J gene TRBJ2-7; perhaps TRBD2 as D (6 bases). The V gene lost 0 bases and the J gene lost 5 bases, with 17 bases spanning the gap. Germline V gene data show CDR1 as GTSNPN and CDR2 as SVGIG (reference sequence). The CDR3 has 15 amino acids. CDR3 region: CAWSVDSRGWDEQYF. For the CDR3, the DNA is TGTGCCTGGAGTGTCGATTCCCGGGGGTGGGACGAGCAGTACTTC.

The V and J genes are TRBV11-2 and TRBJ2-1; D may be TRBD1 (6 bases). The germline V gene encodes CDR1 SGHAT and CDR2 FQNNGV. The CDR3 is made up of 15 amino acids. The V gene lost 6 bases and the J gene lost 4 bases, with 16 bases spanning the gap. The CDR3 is CASRTDRTPYNEQFF. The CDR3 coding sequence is TGTGCCAGCAGGACCGACAGGACCCCTTACAATGAGCAGTTCTTC.

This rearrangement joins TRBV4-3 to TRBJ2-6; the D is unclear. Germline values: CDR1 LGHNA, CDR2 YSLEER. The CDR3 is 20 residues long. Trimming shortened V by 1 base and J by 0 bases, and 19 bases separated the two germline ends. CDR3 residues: CASSQAWSSEVSSGANVLTF. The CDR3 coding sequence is TGCGCCAGCAGCCAAGCATGGAGCAGCGAAGTTAGCTCTGGGGCCAACGTCCTGACTTTC.

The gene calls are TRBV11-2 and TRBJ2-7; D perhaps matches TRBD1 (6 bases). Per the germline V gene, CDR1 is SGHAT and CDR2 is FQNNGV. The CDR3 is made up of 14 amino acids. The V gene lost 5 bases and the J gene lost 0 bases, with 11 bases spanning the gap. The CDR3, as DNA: TGTGCCAGCAGCCCTGGGGACAACTCCTACGAGCAGTACTTC. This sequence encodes CASSPGDNSYEQYF.

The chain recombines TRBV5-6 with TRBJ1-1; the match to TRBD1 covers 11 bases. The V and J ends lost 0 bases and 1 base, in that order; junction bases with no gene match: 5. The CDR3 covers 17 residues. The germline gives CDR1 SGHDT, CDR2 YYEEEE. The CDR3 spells CASSLAGTGGWNTEAFF. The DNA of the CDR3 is TGTGCCAGCAGCTTGGCCGGGACAGGGGGGTGGAACACTGAAGCTTTCTTT. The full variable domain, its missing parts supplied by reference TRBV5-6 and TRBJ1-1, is DAGVTQSPTHLIKTRGQQVTLRCSPKSGHDTVSWYQQALGQGPQFIFQYYEEEERQRGNFPDRFSGHQFPNYSSELNVNALLLGDSALYLCASSLAGTGGWNTEAFFGQGTRLTVV.

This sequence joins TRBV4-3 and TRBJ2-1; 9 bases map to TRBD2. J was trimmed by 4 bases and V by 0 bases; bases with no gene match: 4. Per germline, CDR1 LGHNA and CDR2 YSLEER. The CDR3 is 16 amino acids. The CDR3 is CASSQETSGGYNEQFF. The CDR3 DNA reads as TGCGCCAGCAGCCAAGAGACTAGCGGCGGATACAATGAGCAGTTCTTC.

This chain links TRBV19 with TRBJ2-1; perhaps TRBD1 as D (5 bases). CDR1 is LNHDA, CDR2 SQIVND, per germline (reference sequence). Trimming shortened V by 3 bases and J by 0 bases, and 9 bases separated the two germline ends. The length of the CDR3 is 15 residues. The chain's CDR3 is CASSIDSSSYNEQFF. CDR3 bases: TGTGCCAGTAGTATTGACAGTAGCTCCTACAATGAGCAGTTCTTC.